The present TCR beta chain was sequenced within a study of blood T cell repertoires in COVID-19. The protocol was immunoSEQ multiplex PCR, while the TCRdb copy is restricted to in-frame clones and leaves out a portion. The sample holds under 350,000 clones, around 86% seen once. The CDR3 runs 14 residues. V trimming: 5 bases; J trimming: 2 bases; junction bases outside the gene matches: 6. Per germline, CDR1 LNHDA and CDR2 SQIVND (reference sequence). Participants were aged roughly 18 to 89 years, lived in roughly 25 US areas, and enrolled virtually. This chain connects TRBV19 to TRBJ2-7, with 7 bases lining up with TRBD2. The sequence was collected from a man in his thirties or forties who had recovered from COVID-19. The sample comprised PBMCs or T cells enriched from blood (not recorded which). DNA for the CDR3: TGTGCCAGTAGTCTCGCGGGAGCTACCTACGAGCAGTACTTC. Protein product: CASSLAGATYEQYF.